The 25 T cell receptor beta chains below come from one sample, sequenced in a study of CD8+ T cells in alopecia areata. Specified treatment: oral pan-JAK inhibitor, 5-10 mg twice daily. TCR sequencing used cDNA made by reverse transcription of extracted RNA. This table comes from immunoSEQ multiplex PCR, and its TCRdb copy is limited to in-frame clones, with some not included. Among 50,000 to 65,000 clones listed, roughly 50% were seen once. This sample comprised CD8+ T cells sorted from blood, obtained at approximately week 36, from a patient treated with tofacitinib. These receptors were taken from a human donor with alopecia areata.

There are a few counts of this clone. The rearrangement uses TRBV7-9 and TRBJ1-2; 11 bases match TRBD1. Trimming removed 5 bases from V and 4 bases from J; junction bases left unmatched: 12. There are 17 residues in the CDR3. The germline V gene encodes CDR1 SEHNR and CDR2 FQNEAQ (reference sequence). The CDR3 here is CASSPWTGGALGYGYTF. The CDR3, as DNA: TGTGCCAGCAGCCCATGGACAGGGGGCGCCTTGGGCTATGGCTACACCTTC.

This chain connects TRBV11-2 to TRBJ2-7; 8 bases line up with TRBD2. The CDR3 is made up of 14 amino acids. From germline, CDR1 is SGHAT and CDR2 FQNNGV. The V and J ends lost 2 bases and 5 bases, in that order; junction bases with no gene match: 5. CDR3 sequence (DNA): TGTGCCAGCAGCTTATCCGGGAGGGCCGACGAGCAGTACTTC. It translates to CASSLSGRADEQYF.

On this clone: One junction end disagrees with the germline gene, perhaps due to a read error. Other DNA sequences from this sample encode an identical CDR3 as well. This rearrangement joins TRBV4-1 to TRBJ2-5; D gene uncertain. The CDR3 spans 13 residues. The V gene's germline CDR1 is MGHRA and CDR2 YSYEKL. CDR3 loop: CASSQGQQETQYF. CDR3 in DNA: TGTGCCAGCAGCCAAGGTCAGCAAGAGACCCAGTACTTC.

The chain combines TRBV6-6 with TRBJ1-1; the D is unclear. The V end lost 2 bases, the J end lost 4 bases, and 2 bases lay between the germline ends. The CDR3 is 11 amino acids. The germline V gene encodes CDR1 MNHNY and CDR2 SVGAGI (reference sequence). DNA for the CDR3: TGTGCCAGCAGTTACGGCACTGAAGCTTTCTTT. It specifies CASSYGTEAFF.

This rearrangement joins TRBV29-1 to TRBJ2-1; D unclear. Per the germline V gene, CDR1 is SQVTM and CDR2 is ANQGSEA. Trimming took 7 bases from V and 0 from J, leaving 4 bases between them. This CDR3 has 11 amino acids. CDR3 amino acids: CSAPSYNEQFF. CDR3 bases: TGCAGCGCCCCCTCCTACAATGAGCAGTTCTTC.

Judged by abundance, this clone is medium-sized. The V call is TRBV7-6, the J call TRBJ1-1; D may be TRBD1 (5 bases). CDR1 is SGHVS, CDR2 FNYEAQ, per germline. The CDR3 sequence is 14 residues long. Trimming removed 0 bases from V and 1 base from J, with 6 bases in between. The CDR3 nucleotides are TGTGCCAGCAGCTTAGCAGACAGGAACACTGAAGCTTTCTTT. Encoded protein: CASSLADRNTEAFF.

The chain has TRBV10-3 and TRBJ2-2; 8 nucleotides line up with TRBD1. Germline V CDR1 and CDR2: ENHRY, SYGVKD. The V and J ends lost 6 bases and 1 base, in that order; junction bases with no gene match: 13. CDR3 length equals 18 residues. Here the CDR3 reads CAISLRMDREENTGELFF. The CDR3 DNA reads as TGTGCCATCAGCTTGAGGATGGACAGGGAGGAGAACACCGGGGAGCTGTTTTTT.

For this clone: Other DNA sequences within the sample encode an identical CDR3. This chain joins TRBV29-1 and TRBJ2-7, with 10 positions matching TRBD2. Trimming at V came to 5 bases and at J to 3 bases, leaving 1 base not matched to a gene. This CDR3 contains 12 residues. Germline V gene lookup returns CDR1 SQVTM and CDR2 ANQGSEA. CDR3 coding DNA: TGCAGCGTTCTAGCGGGGGACTACGAGCAGTACTTC. Its protein product is CSVLAGDYEQYF.

The chain is built from TRBV4-3 and TRBJ1-4; D perhaps matches TRBD1 (6 bases). The CDR3 is 16 residues long. Germline loops: CDR1 LGHNA, CDR2 YSLEER. V lost 0 bases and J 7 bases, leaving 15 bases between the germline ends. CDR3 residues: CASSQDTIRGSEKLFF. The CDR3 region has the DNA TGCGCCAGCAGCCAAGATACCATCAGGGGCAGTGAAAAACTGTTTTTT.

The sample holds a few counts of this clone. The chain uses TRBV29-1 and TRBJ2-2; D remains ambiguous. Germline loops: CDR1 SQVTM, CDR2 ANQGSEA. V lost 2 bases, J lost 11 bases, and 12 bases lay in between. The CDR3 length is 12 residues. The CDR3 here is CSVESTRYELFF. CDR3 nucleotides: TGCAGCGTTGAATCGACAAGATACGAGCTGTTTTTT.

V is TRBV15 and J is TRBJ1-1; D not certain. Germline loops: CDR1 LNHNV, CDR2 YYDKDF (reference sequence). The CDR3 contains 13 residues. The germline V and J ends were trimmed by 4 bases and 1 base, with 7 bases remaining between them. For the CDR3, the DNA is TGTGCCACCAGCAATTCAAGGAACACTGAAGCTTTCTTT. The encoded protein is CATSNSRNTEAFF.

The chain links TRBV15 to TRBJ2-7; D gene unclear. The germline CDR1 and CDR2 sequences are LNHNV and YYDKDF (reference sequence). The length of the CDR3 is 14 residues. V shed 5 bases and J shed 1 base, with 12 bases lying between them. The CDR3, as DNA: TGTGCCACCAGCGCCCCCGAAGTTTCCTACGAGCAGTACTTC. It codes for CATSAPEVSYEQYF.

The V call is TRBV5-1, the J call TRBJ2-1; the D gene is possibly TRBD2 (6 bases). V lost 7 bases to trimming and J lost 9 bases, with 17 bases between them. This CDR3 has 13 amino acids. CDR1 and CDR2 (germline): SGHRS, YFSETQ. CDR3 region: CASSSWGDSEQFF. The CDR3, as DNA: TGCGCCAGCTCATCCTGGGGGGATAGTGAGCAGTTCTTC. Full variable domain (remainder filled in from reference TRBV5-1 and TRBJ2-1): KAGVTQTPRYLIKTRGQQVTLSCSPISGHRSVSWYQQTPGQGLQFLFEYFSETQRNKGNFPGRFSGRQFSNSRSEMNVSTLELGDSALYLCASSSWGDSEQFFGPGTRLTVL.

The V gene is TRBV4-1, the J gene TRBJ2-7; D is unresolved. The CDR3 sequence is 13 residues long. From germline, CDR1 is MGHRA and CDR2 YSYEKL. Trimming took 1 base from V and 4 from J, leaving 8 bases between them. CDR3 nucleotide sequence: TGCGCCAGCAGCCAAGCTGTGGAGTACGAGCAGTACTTC. Encoded protein: CASSQAVEYEQYF.

This rearrangement joins TRBV23-1 to TRBJ2-1; weak D call: TRBD2 (6 bases). TRBV23-1 is an ORF, and what it does is uncertain. V was trimmed by 10 bases and J by 4 bases, leaving 14 bases between them. This CDR3 region has 13 residues. The CDR3 reads CATWRAWYNEQFF. DNA of the CDR3: TGCGCCACGTGGAGGGCTTGGTACAATGAGCAGTTCTTC.

V gene TRBV7-9 combines with J gene TRBJ2-7; D is perhaps TRBD1 or TRBD2 (5 bases each). The germline V gene encodes CDR1 SEHNR and CDR2 FQNEAQ (reference sequence). V shed 5 bases and J shed 6 bases, with 17 bases lying between them. CDR3 length equals 14 residues. Here the CDR3 DNA reads TGTGCCAGCAGCCCCCGCGAGGGGCTCCTCGAGCAGTACTTC. Amino acid sequence: CASSPREGLLEQYF.

J is TRBJ2-2 and V is TRBV11-2, with 9 bases fitting TRBD1. This CDR3 is 16 amino acids long. Germline V gene data show CDR1 as SGHAT and CDR2 as FQNNGV. Trimming took 1 base from V and 5 from J; bases not matched to a gene: 5. CDR3 protein: CASSLGDRVLTGELFF. The DNA of the CDR3 is TGTGCCAGCAGCTTAGGGGACAGGGTCTTGACCGGGGAGCTGTTTTTT.

The chain combines TRBV15 with TRBJ2-5; D might be TRBD2 (6 bases). V was cut by 2 bases and J by 3 bases, with 16 bases left in between. The length of the CDR3 is 16 residues. The germline V gene has CDR1 LNHNV and CDR2 YYDKDF (reference sequence). DNA of the CDR3: TGTGCCACCAGCAGATCAACCGGGACTGATGAAGAGACCCAGTACTTC. This translates into CATSRSTGTDEETQYF.

The rearrangement uses TRBV9 and TRBJ1-5; 10 bases align to TRBD1. The CDR3 length is 14 residues. Germline-derived CDR1 and CDR2 are SGDLS and YYNGEE. The V gene end was trimmed by 3 bases and the J gene end by 4 bases; junction bases not matched to a gene: 1. The CDR3 nucleotides are TGTGCCAGCAGCGAGGGACAGGGGAATCAGCCCCAGCATTTT. It is translated as CASSEGQGNQPQHF.

The V and J genes are TRBV11-2 and TRBJ2-7; maybe TRBD2 (6 bases). From germline, CDR1 is SGHAT and CDR2 FQNNGV. The germline V and J ends were trimmed by 0 bases and 3 bases, with 12 bases remaining between them. There are 15 residues in the CDR3. The CDR3 nucleotides read TGTGCCAGCAGCTTAGATGCGGGACCCCTCTACGAGCAGTACTTC. Its protein product is CASSLDAGPLYEQYF.

This clone has a single count. The rearrangement uses TRBV5-6 and TRBJ2-7, with D uncertain. This CDR3 spans 15 amino acids. Germline CDR1 and CDR2: SGHDT and YYEEEE. Trimming removed 3 bases at V and 2 bases at J, with 15 bases between. The DNA of the CDR3 is TGTGCCAGCAGCTCCTCGCTGACACCCGCCTACGAGCAGTACTTC. Protein sequence: CASSSSLTPAYEQYF.

The rearrangement links TRBV29-1 to TRBJ1-1; D unclear. Per the germline V gene, CDR1 is SQVTM and CDR2 is ANQGSEA. CDR3 length equals 11 residues. V was clipped by 4 bases and J by 6 bases, with 9 bases between them. CDR3 nucleotides: TGCAGCGTTGTTTCCGGGCCTGAAGCTTTCTTT. Its protein product is CSVVSGPEAFF.

This chain connects TRBV6-5 to TRBJ2-7; no reliable D call. The CDR3 is made up of 15 amino acids. Trimming took 5 bases from V and 5 from J, leaving 19 bases between them. Germline-derived CDR1 and CDR2 are MNHEY and SVGAGI. CDR3 DNA: TGTGCCAGCAGTCCCTCCTCTAGGATAGTCGACGAGCAGTACTTC. This codes for CASSPSSRIVDEQYF.

The chain is built from TRBV7-9 and TRBJ2-5; D is unresolved. Germline V gene sequence: CDR1 SEHNR, CDR2 FQNEAQ (reference sequence). V lost 4 bases to trimming and J lost 0 bases, with 9 bases between them. The CDR3 runs to 14 residues. The CDR3 spells CASSSWRNQETQYF. The DNA for the CDR3 is TGTGCCAGCAGCTCCTGGCGGAACCAAGAGACCCAGTACTTC.

The chain is built from TRBV9 and TRBJ2-1; D is unclear. The CDR3 is made up of 11 amino acids. CDR1 is SGDLS and CDR2 is YYNGEE in the germline V gene. V lost 3 bases and J 10 bases, leaving 8 bases between the germline ends. DNA of the CDR3: TGTGCCAGCAGCGGAAGAGGCGAGCAGTTCTTC. Protein: CASSGRGEQFF.